The clone carrying this T cell receptor beta chain was seen more than once but under ten times. The data stem from a study of identical twins. This CDR3 is 14 amino acids long. The V and J ends lost 4 bases and 1 base, in that order; junction bases with no gene match: 0. Addition of a universal primer site occurred through template switching, and cDNA carried unique molecular identifiers. TCRdb redid the calling of the 5' RACE reads with MiXCR, one entry per CDR3 protein. Among hundreds of thousands of distinct CDR3 sequences, 21% were seen once, and the ten largest hold 4.3%. The same specimen was also included in a second study, on T cells expressing NK-cell markers. That work contributes: In sorted CD3+CD56+NKG2C+, CD3+CD56+NKG2C- and CD3+CD56-NKG2C+ T cells, TCR beta repertoires were obtained. Each of several donors carried dominant NKG2C+ clonotypes accounting for about 1.0-8% of CD8+ T cells.

The sequence derives from a woman aged 18 to 35 in good health. The J gene is TRBJ1-1, the V gene TRBV12-3 or TRBV12-4; 10 nucleotides align to TRBD1. Sequencing used PBMCs. CDR3 sequence reads: CASSWDRGNTEAFF. The CDR3 nucleotides read TGTGCCAGCAGTTGGGACAGGGGGAACACTGAAGCTTTCTTT.